Listed below are T cell receptor beta chains from one sample, sequenced in a study of T cell responses to AZD1222 COVID-19 vaccine. TCRdb's copy holds only in-frame clones and misses some; the assay was immunoSEQ multiplex PCR. Of 110,000 to 150,000 clones in the sample, about 93% were seen once. This specimen was peripheral blood, taken on day 0 of AZD1222 vaccination. Receptors were obtained from an adult in good health. The CDR3 runs from the conserved cysteine through the conserved F or W. Fields, in order: D gene, clone size, J gene, V gene, CDR3 protein, CDR3 DNA. The D gene is left open where the match is weak. Clone size, where shown, is once, few, many, or a class for clones that have expanded.

d_call: .; clone_size: once; j_call: TRBJ2-3; v_call: TRBV30; cdr3_aa: CAWSVGGRRTDTQYF; cdr3_nt: TGTGCCTGGAGTGTAGGGGGACGCCGCACAGATACGCAGTATTTT
d_call: .; clone_size: .; j_call: TRBJ1-4; v_call: TRBV30; cdr3_aa: CAGHRRAEKLFF; cdr3_nt: TGTGCCGGACACAGGAGGGCTGAAAAACTGTTTTTT
d_call: .; clone_size: .; j_call: TRBJ1-5; v_call: TRBV19; cdr3_aa: CASSVYRSGIYRAQHF; cdr3_nt: TGTGCCAGTAGTGTTTATCGGTCTGGGATTTATCGAGCCCAGCATTTT
d_call: .; clone_size: .; j_call: TRBJ1-1; v_call: TRBV28; cdr3_aa: CASIDRTYTEAFF; cdr3_nt: TGTGCCAGCATCGACAGGACTTACACTGAAGCTTTCTTT
d_call: TRBD2; clone_size: .; j_call: TRBJ2-7; v_call: TRBV11-2; cdr3_aa: CASSLGTSGAYEQYF; cdr3_nt: TGTGCCAGCAGCTTAGGGACTAGCGGGGCGTACGAGCAGTACTTC
d_call: .; clone_size: .; j_call: TRBJ2-7; v_call: TRBV6-1; cdr3_aa: CASSEYYEQYF; cdr3_nt: TGTGCCAGCAGTGAATATTACGAGCAGTACTTC
d_call: .; clone_size: once; j_call: TRBJ2-6; v_call: TRBV12-5; cdr3_aa: CASGPTGANVLTF; cdr3_nt: TGTGCTAGTGGTCCAACTGGGGCCAACGTCCTGACTTTC
d_call: TRBD2; clone_size: .; j_call: TRBJ2-1; v_call: TRBV4-3; cdr3_aa: CASSQGAASGSPLEQFF; cdr3_nt: TGCGCCAGCAGCCAAGGGGCCGCTAGCGGGAGTCCCCTTGAGCAGTTCTTC
d_call: .; clone_size: .; j_call: TRBJ2-5; v_call: TRBV7-9; cdr3_aa: CASSLYRPRFERLQETQYF; cdr3_nt: TGTGCCAGCAGCTTATATCGCCCCAGGTTTGAGCGGCTCCAAGAGACCCAGTACTTC
d_call: .; clone_size: .; j_call: TRBJ1-1; v_call: TRBV24-1; cdr3_aa: CATSVPGFTEAFF; cdr3_nt: TGTGCCACCAGTGTTCCGGGGTTCACTGAAGCTTTCTTT
d_call: .; clone_size: .; j_call: TRBJ1-6; v_call: TRBV10-3; cdr3_aa: CAISESVNRDSPLHF; cdr3_nt: TGTGCCATCAGTGAGTCGGTGAACAGGGATTCACCCCTCCACTTT
d_call: .; clone_size: .; j_call: TRBJ2-7; v_call: TRBV9; cdr3_aa: CASSVVAAGEQYF; cdr3_nt: TGTGCCAGCAGCGTAGTAGCCGCCGGCGAGCAGTACTTC
d_call: .; clone_size: .; j_call: TRBJ2-7; v_call: TRBV7-8; cdr3_aa: CASSSAGVHLYEQYF; cdr3_nt: TGTGCCAGCAGCTCGGCAGGGGTACACCTCTACGAGCAGTACTTC
d_call: .; clone_size: once; j_call: TRBJ2-7; v_call: TRBV18; cdr3_aa: CASSPLIGLSSYEQYF; cdr3_nt: TGTGCCAGCTCACCACTTATAGGCTTGAGCTCCTACGAGCAGTACTTC
d_call: .; clone_size: .; j_call: TRBJ2-6; v_call: TRBV28; cdr3_aa: CASSLSSGFSGANVLTF; cdr3_nt: TGTGCCAGCAGTTTAAGTTCCGGATTCTCTGGGGCCAACGTCCTGACTTTC
d_call: .; clone_size: .; j_call: TRBJ2-1; v_call: TRBV20-1; cdr3_aa: CSASRLVGNEQFF; cdr3_nt: TGCAGTGCTAGTAGGCTAGTGGGCAATGAGCAGTTCTTC
d_call: .; clone_size: once; j_call: TRBJ2-7; v_call: TRBV5-1; cdr3_aa: CASSLEGSEWTEQYF; cdr3_nt: TGCGCCAGCAGCTTGGAGGGAAGTGAGTGGACCGAGCAGTACTTC
d_call: .; clone_size: .; j_call: TRBJ2-7; v_call: TRBV20-1; cdr3_aa: CSAIDEGPDEQYF; cdr3_nt: TGCAGTGCTATTGACGAGGGCCCTGACGAGCAGTACTTC
d_call: TRBD2; clone_size: .; j_call: TRBJ2-1; v_call: TRBV5-8; cdr3_aa: CASSLELADNEQFF; cdr3_nt: TGTGCCAGCAGCTTGGAACTAGCGGACAATGAGCAGTTCTTC
d_call: .; clone_size: .; j_call: TRBJ2-7; v_call: TRBV25-1; cdr3_aa: CASSESGGFTSYEQYF; cdr3_nt: TGTGCCAGCAGTGAATCCGGCGGCTTTACCTCCTACGAGCAGTACTTC
d_call: .; clone_size: once; j_call: TRBJ1-5; v_call: TRBV27; cdr3_aa: CASSLIGGNQPQHF; cdr3_nt: TGTGCCAGCAGTTTAATCGGCGGCAATCAGCCCCAGCATTTT
d_call: TRBD1; clone_size: .; j_call: TRBJ2-2; v_call: TRBV27; cdr3_aa: CASRGQGANTGELFF; cdr3_nt: TGTGCCAGCAGGGGACAGGGCGCAAACACCGGGGAGCTGTTTTTT
d_call: TRBD2; clone_size: .; j_call: TRBJ2-3; v_call: TRBV5-1; cdr3_aa: CASSSAASGTGDTQYF; cdr3_nt: TGCGCCAGCAGCTCCGCCGCTAGCGGGACTGGAGATACGCAGTATTTT
d_call: TRBD2; clone_size: .; j_call: TRBJ2-1; v_call: TRBV11-2; cdr3_aa: CASGGAGGRHNEQFF; cdr3_nt: TGTGCCAGCGGGGGAGCGGGAGGGCGCCACAATGAGCAGTTCTTC
d_call: TRBD1; clone_size: few; j_call: TRBJ2-7; v_call: TRBV7-9; cdr3_aa: CASSPPGQAGEQYF; cdr3_nt: TGTGCCAGCAGCCCACCGGGACAGGCCGGCGAGCAGTACTTC
d_call: .; clone_size: .; j_call: TRBJ2-7; v_call: TRBV5-1; cdr3_aa: CASSLEQEYYEQYF; cdr3_nt: TGCGCCAGCAGCTTGGAACAGGAATACTACGAGCAGTACTTC
d_call: TRBD1; clone_size: .; j_call: TRBJ2-1; v_call: TRBV6-1; cdr3_aa: CASSDRQGDNEQFF; cdr3_nt: TGTGCCAGCAGTGATAGACAGGGGGACAATGAGCAGTTCTTC
d_call: TRBD1; clone_size: .; j_call: TRBJ1-1; v_call: TRBV29-1; cdr3_aa: CSVQGVAEAFF; cdr3_nt: TGCAGCGTACAGGGGGTAGCTGAAGCTTTCTTT
d_call: .; clone_size: .; j_call: TRBJ2-2; v_call: TRBV27; cdr3_aa: CATSWQFANTGELFF; cdr3_nt: TGTGCCACCTCTTGGCAGTTCGCGAACACCGGGGAGCTGTTTTTT
d_call: .; clone_size: .; j_call: TRBJ2-7; v_call: TRBV4-2; cdr3_aa: CASSQDPSLDEQYF; cdr3_nt: TGTGCCAGCAGCCAAGATCCATCACTAGACGAGCAGTACTTC
d_call: TRBD2; clone_size: .; j_call: TRBJ2-5; v_call: TRBV5-1; cdr3_aa: CASRAGTSGRPGGTQYF; cdr3_nt: TGCGCCAGCAGAGCCGGGACTAGCGGGAGGCCCGGAGGGACCCAGTACTTC
d_call: TRBD1; clone_size: .; j_call: TRBJ1-3; v_call: TRBV7-2; cdr3_aa: CASTTIIPGGSGNTIYF; cdr3_nt: TGTGCCAGCACCACGATCATCCCAGGGGGATCTGGAAACACCATATATTTT
d_call: .; clone_size: .; j_call: TRBJ1-6; v_call: TRBV18; cdr3_aa: CASSTKPGESGSPLHF; cdr3_nt: TGTGCCAGCTCCACGAAACCAGGGGAATCAGGATCACCCCTCCACTTT
d_call: .; clone_size: .; j_call: TRBJ2-7; v_call: TRBV19; cdr3_aa: CASRMGPNYEQYF; cdr3_nt: TGTGCCAGTAGGATGGGACCGAACTACGAGCAGTACTTC
d_call: .; clone_size: .; j_call: TRBJ1-1; v_call: TRBV7-9; cdr3_aa: CASSLAGQNTEAFF; cdr3_nt: TGTGCCAGCAGCTTAGCGGGACAGAACACTGAAGCTTTCTTT
d_call: .; clone_size: .; j_call: TRBJ2-7; v_call: TRBV28; cdr3_aa: CASIGGANLYEQYF; cdr3_nt: TGTGCCAGCATAGGGGGGGCCAACCTCTACGAGCAGTACTTC
d_call: .; clone_size: .; j_call: TRBJ2-4; v_call: TRBV6-5; cdr3_aa: CASSNLNKNIQYF; cdr3_nt: TGTGCCAGCTCTAACCTTAATAAGAACATTCAGTACTTC
d_call: .; clone_size: .; j_call: TRBJ2-3; v_call: TRBV4-1; cdr3_aa: CASSHWGSRGDTQYF; cdr3_nt: TGCGCCAGCAGCCATTGGGGGTCACGCGGAGATACGCAGTATTTT
d_call: TRBD1; clone_size: once; j_call: TRBJ2-7; v_call: TRBV28; cdr3_aa: CASIPGQASYEQYF; cdr3_nt: TGTGCCAGCATACCGGGACAGGCTTCCTACGAGCAGTACTTC
d_call: .; clone_size: .; j_call: TRBJ2-1; v_call: TRBV24-1; cdr3_aa: CATSDFPRYNEQFF; cdr3_nt: TGTGCCACCAGTGATTTTCCCCGCTACAATGAGCAGTTCTTC
d_call: .; clone_size: .; j_call: TRBJ1-6; v_call: TRBV6-6; cdr3_aa: CASSTGGKGSPLHF; cdr3_nt: TGTGCCAGCAGCACAGGAGGGAAAGGGTCACCCCTCCACTTT
d_call: TRBD1; clone_size: .; j_call: TRBJ1-2; v_call: TRBV29-1; cdr3_aa: CSTSHGRGQYGYTF; cdr3_nt: TGCAGCACCTCTCATGGCAGGGGGCAGTATGGCTACACCTTC
d_call: TRBD2; clone_size: .; j_call: TRBJ2-3; v_call: TRBV7-2; cdr3_aa: CASKGLAGGFTDTQYF; cdr3_nt: TGTGCCAGCAAAGGACTAGCGGGAGGTTTCACAGATACGCAGTATTTT
d_call: .; clone_size: .; j_call: TRBJ1-5; v_call: TRBV5-1; cdr3_aa: CASSLGGGRVQEPQHF; cdr3_nt: TGCGCCAGCAGCTTGGGAGGCGGCAGGGTCCAAGAGCCCCAGCATTTT
d_call: .; clone_size: .; j_call: TRBJ1-3; v_call: TRBV2; cdr3_aa: CASNPGYTIYF; cdr3_nt: TGTGCCAGCAACCCGGGTTACACCATATATTTT
d_call: .; clone_size: .; j_call: TRBJ2-1; v_call: TRBV9; cdr3_aa: CASSEEGTDYNEQFF; cdr3_nt: TGTGCCAGCAGCGAGGAGGGGACAGATTACAATGAGCAGTTCTTC
d_call: TRBD1; clone_size: .; j_call: TRBJ1-5; v_call: TRBV28; cdr3_aa: CATTATGAFNQPQHF; cdr3_nt: TGTGCCACCACCGCGACAGGGGCATTCAATCAGCCCCAGCATTTT
d_call: TRBD1; clone_size: .; j_call: TRBJ1-5; v_call: TRBV3-1/TRBV3-2; cdr3_aa: CASSQPGQSGQPQHF; cdr3_nt: TGTGCCAGCAGCCAACCGGGACAGTCGGGTCAGCCCCAGCATTTT
d_call: .; clone_size: .; j_call: TRBJ2-2; v_call: TRBV6-5; cdr3_aa: CASSYSRRGTGELFF; cdr3_nt: TGTGCCAGCAGTTACTCGAGAAGGGGGACCGGGGAGCTGTTTTTT
d_call: TRBD1; clone_size: few; j_call: TRBJ2-5; v_call: TRBV5-4; cdr3_aa: CASSSTGGVQETQYF; cdr3_nt: TGTGCCAGCAGCTCCACAGGGGGTGTACAAGAGACCCAGTACTTC
d_call: .; clone_size: .; j_call: TRBJ2-7; v_call: TRBV6-5; cdr3_aa: CASSNLYEQYF; cdr3_nt: TGTGCCAGCAGCAACCTATACGAGCAGTACTTC
d_call: .; clone_size: .; j_call: TRBJ2-4; v_call: TRBV21-1; cdr3_aa: CASLPVAEGRDIQYF; cdr3_nt: TGTGCCAGCCTCCCGGTGGCGGAGGGAAGGGACATTCAGTACTTC
d_call: .; clone_size: .; j_call: TRBJ1-1; v_call: TRBV27; cdr3_aa: CASSYGAGDTEAFF; cdr3_nt: TGTGCCAGCAGCTATGGGGCGGGGGACACTGAAGCTTTCTTT